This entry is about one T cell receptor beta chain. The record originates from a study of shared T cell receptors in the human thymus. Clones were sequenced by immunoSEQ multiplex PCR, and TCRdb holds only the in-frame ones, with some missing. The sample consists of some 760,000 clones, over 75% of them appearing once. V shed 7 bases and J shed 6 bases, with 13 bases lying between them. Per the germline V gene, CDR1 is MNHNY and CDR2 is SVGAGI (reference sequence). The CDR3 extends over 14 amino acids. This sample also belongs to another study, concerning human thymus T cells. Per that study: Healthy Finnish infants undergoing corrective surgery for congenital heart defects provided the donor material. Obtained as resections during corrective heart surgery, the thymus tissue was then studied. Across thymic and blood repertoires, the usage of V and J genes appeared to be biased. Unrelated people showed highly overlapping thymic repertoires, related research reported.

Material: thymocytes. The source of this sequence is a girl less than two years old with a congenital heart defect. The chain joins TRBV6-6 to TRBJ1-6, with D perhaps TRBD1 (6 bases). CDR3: CASTEDSLNSPLHF. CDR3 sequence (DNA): TGTGCCAGCACCGAGGACAGCCTTAATTCACCCCTCCACTTT.